The rows below give T cell receptor beta chains drawn from one sample of a study of OX40 agonist ivuxolimab in advanced cancers. Some clones are missing from TCRdb's copy, which holds only in-frame ones; the method was immunoSEQ multiplex PCR. The data contain 35,000 to 45,000 clones, about 79% of them seen just once; the ten biggest clones take up about 18%. The source material was CD4+ or CD8+ T cells sorted from blood, sampled in a trial of the OX40 agonist ivuxolimab. These TCRs come from an adult with an advanced solid tumor such as melanoma, head and neck, liver or kidney cancer. The CDR3 runs from the conserved cysteine through the conserved F or W. The D gene is left open where the match is weak. The size field is filled for only some rows; it gives once, few, many or a size class.

V	size	J	D	CDR3	DNA
TRBV28	once	TRBJ1-2	-	CASSLRALGYTF	TGTGCCAGCAGTTTAAGGGCTCTCGGCTACACCTTC
TRBV19	few	TRBJ1-2	TRBD1	CASSTTGQGLDYTF	TGTGCCAGTAGCACAACAGGACAGGGGTTGGACTACACCTTC
TRBV4-1	-	TRBJ1-4	TRBD1	CASRPTGTGSTGREKLFF	TGCGCCAGCAGACCGACGGGGACAGGGTCCACGGGTAGGGAAAAACTGTTTTTT
TRBV9	-	TRBJ2-5	-	CASSVDRGETQYF	TGTGCCAGCAGCGTAGATCGGGGAGAGACCCAGTACTTC
TRBV9	-	TRBJ1-5	-	CASSPDLSNQPQHF	TGTGCCAGCAGCCCCGATCTTAGCAATCAGCCCCAGCATTTT
TRBV5-1	many	TRBJ2-4	TRBD1	CASSLEGQGALRIAKNIQYF	TGCGCCAGCAGCTTGGAGGGACAGGGGGCTCTCAGAATAGCCAAAAACATTCAGTACTTC
TRBV28	-	TRBJ2-3	TRBD2	CASTGGPSFADTQYF	TGTGCCAGCACGGGGGGGCCCTCCTTCGCAGATACGCAGTATTTT
TRBV11-3	-	TRBJ2-1	-	CASSLQGSSYNEQFF	TGTGCCAGCAGCTTACAGGGTTCCTCCTACAATGAGCAGTTCTTC
TRBV7-9	-	TRBJ2-1	TRBD2	CASSFGAGNYNEQFF	TGTGCCAGCAGCTTTGGAGCGGGGAACTACAATGAGCAGTTCTTC
TRBV6-1	-	TRBJ1-3	-	CASSETAIRNTIYF	TGTGCCAGCAGTGAGACAGCCATAAGAAACACCATATATTTT
TRBV19	-	TRBJ1-3	-	CASSPTGAASGNTIYF	TGTGCCAGTAGTCCTACCGGGGCCGCCTCTGGAAACACCATATATTTT
TRBV6-5	-	TRBJ1-2	-	CASSFTGARGYGYTF	TGTGCCAGCAGCTTCACGGGGGCGCGGGGATATGGCTACACCTTC
TRBV7-9	-	TRBJ2-1	-	CASSLNGEPFDEQFF	TGTGCCAGCAGCTTGAACGGGGAACCATTCGATGAGCAGTTCTTC
TRBV5-4	-	TRBJ1-1	TRBD1	CASSLNRGNTEAFF	TGTGCCAGCAGCCTTAACAGGGGAAACACTGAAGCTTTCTTT
TRBV9	-	TRBJ1-1	-	CASSVESPGQGNTEAFF	TGTGCCAGCAGCGTAGAATCCCCCGGGCAGGGGAACACTGAAGCTTTCTTT
TRBV6-1	-	TRBJ1-2	-	CASRFEYGYTF	TGTGCCAGCAGGTTCGAATATGGCTACACCTTC
TRBV6-1	-	TRBJ2-7	-	CASSEGGSILYEQYF	TGTGCCAGCAGTGAGGGGGGTTCCATCCTTTACGAGCAGTACTTC
TRBV5-4	-	TRBJ2-1	TRBD2	CASSIAGGRNEQFF	TGTGCCAGCAGCATAGCGGGGGGGCGCAATGAGCAGTTCTTC
TRBV7-2	-	TRBJ2-7	TRBD2	CASSLGRITGTKGYEQYF	TGTGCCAGCAGCTTAGGGCGGATTACCGGGACTAAGGGCTACGAGCAGTACTTC
TRBV5-6	-	TRBJ2-1	TRBD2	CASSLTRLAGSNEQFF	TGTGCCAGCAGCTTGACACGACTAGCGGGTTCCAATGAGCAGTTCTTC
TRBV5-1	once	TRBJ2-6	TRBD1	CASSLGPGGGSGANVLTF	TGCGCCAGCAGCTTGGGGCCAGGGGGTGGCTCTGGGGCCAACGTCCTGACTTTC
TRBV10-2	-	TRBJ1-4	-	CATRDFGEKLFF	TGCGCCACCAGGGACTTTGGTGAAAAACTGTTTTTT
TRBV11-1	-	TRBJ1-3	-	CASSSDVGNTIYF	TGTGCCAGCAGCTCGGACGTGGGAAACACCATATATTTT
TRBV2	-	TRBJ2-2	TRBD1	CASIRQGIGELFF	TGTGCCAGCATACGACAGGGGATCGGGGAGCTGTTTTTT
TRBV29-1	-	TRBJ1-3	-	CSVREVGNTIYF	TGCAGCGTTAGGGAAGTCGGAAACACCATATATTTT
TRBV14	-	TRBJ1-2	TRBD1	CASTSGRGNGYTF	TGTGCCAGCACCTCTGGCAGGGGGAATGGCTACACCTTC
TRBV6-1	-	TRBJ1-5	TRBD1	CASRAGTGNQPQHF	TGTGCCAGCAGGGCCGGGACAGGGAACCAGCCCCAGCATTTT
TRBV19	-	TRBJ1-2	-	CASSINRQVGGYTF	TGTGCCAGTAGTATCAACCGACAGGTTGGGGGCTACACCTTC
TRBV30	-	TRBJ1-1	-	CAWSRNRDTEAFF	TGTGCCTGGAGTAGGAATCGGGACACCGAAGCTTTCTTT
TRBV5-1	-	TRBJ2-6	-	CASSLGPNSGANVLTF	TGCGCCAGCAGCCTCGGACCGAACTCTGGGGCCAACGTCCTGACTTTC
TRBV2	-	TRBJ1-1	-	CASRTTGGGGTEAFF	TGTGCCAGCAGGACAACGGGGGGCGGTGGCACTGAAGCTTTCTTT
TRBV2	-	TRBJ2-5	-	CASSEDPSGETQYF	TGTGCCAGCAGTGAAGACCCTAGTGGGGAGACCCAGTACTTC
TRBV2	-	TRBJ1-2	-	CASSVGFWGPNYGYTF	TGTGCCAGCAGTGTGGGGTTCTGGGGGCCGAACTATGGCTACACCTTC
TRBV29-1	-	TRBJ2-7	-	CSAIRGTNHEQYF	TGCAGCGCCATCCGGGGGACAAACCACGAGCAGTACTTC
TRBV5-1	-	TRBJ2-5	-	CASRMLGGETQYF	TGCGCCAGCAGGATGTTAGGAGGGGAGACCCAGTACTTC
TRBV11-3	few	TRBJ2-1	-	CASSPRGGWGGRNNEQFF	TGTGCCAGCAGCCCAAGAGGGGGGTGGGGCGGGAGAAACAATGAGCAGTTCTTC
TRBV25-1	once	TRBJ2-7	-	CASSPLFQGSSYEQYF	TGTGCCAGCAGCCCTCTCTTTCAGGGTTCCTCCTACGAGCAGTACTTC
TRBV7-2	-	TRBJ2-5	-	CASSSLEGIGETQYF	TGTGCCAGCAGCAGCTTAGAAGGAATTGGGGAGACCCAGTACTTC
TRBV9	-	TRBJ1-2	-	CASSGLAANYGYTF	TGTGCCAGCAGCGGCCTGGCGGCGAACTATGGCTACACCTTC
TRBV4-1	-	TRBJ2-5	-	CASSLVSGETQYF	TGCGCCAGCAGCCTTGTTAGTGGGGAGACCCAGTACTTC
TRBV27	-	TRBJ1-1	TRBD1	CASSLMRPQGAKYTEAFF	TGTGCCAGCAGTTTAATGCGCCCACAGGGGGCTAAGTACACTGAAGCTTTCTTT
TRBV5-1	-	TRBJ1-4	TRBD1	CASSLIGRGREKLFF	TGCGCCAGCAGCTTGATTGGCAGGGGGCGTGAAAAACTGTTTTTT
TRBV5-5	-	TRBJ1-2	-	CASSLGSTREYGYTF	TGTGCCAGCAGCTTGGGATCGACCAGAGAGTATGGCTACACCTTC
TRBV29-1	-	TRBJ2-1	-	CSVALGRETYNEQFF	TGCAGCGTTGCCCTGGGTAGGGAAACCTACAATGAGCAGTTCTTC
TRBV6-5	-	TRBJ1-5	-	CASRPGVYSNQPQHF	TGTGCCAGCAGGCCTGGAGTGTATAGCAATCAGCCCCAGCATTTT
TRBV6-1	-	TRBJ1-4	-	CASSVAGAGFEKLFF	TGTGCCAGCAGTGTAGCTGGGGCAGGGTTTGAAAAACTGTTTTTT
TRBV15	once	TRBJ2-5	-	CATSSGGGGETQYF	TGTGCCACCAGCAGTGGTGGGGGTGGGGAGACCCAGTACTTC
TRBV19	-	TRBJ1-5	-	CASSIRVGQPQHF	TGTGCCAGTAGTATTAGGGTCGGGCAGCCCCAGCATTTT
TRBV2	once	TRBJ2-3	-	CACRGRTTDTQYF	TGTGCCTGCCGAGGCAGGACCACAGATACGCAGTATTTT
TRBV12-2	-	TRBJ2-7	-	CASRLAFSGVSSYEQYF	TGTGCAAGTCGCTTAGCGTTTAGTGGGGTGAGCTCCTACGAGCAGTACTTC
TRBV13	-	TRBJ2-1	TRBD1	CASSTRQGPYNEQFF	TGTGCCAGCAGCACCCGACAGGGACCCTACAATGAGCAGTTCTTC
TRBV29-1	-	TRBJ2-5	-	CSVEVRTGREQYF	TGCAGCGTTGAAGTTAGAACAGGGAGAGAGCAGTACTTC
TRBV18	once	TRBJ2-3	-	CASLRTGTDTQYF	TGTGCCAGCCTAAGAACGGGGACAGATACGCAGTATTTT